This T cell receptor beta chain emerged from a study of Graves' ophthalmopathy and Graves' hyperthyroidism. Study-wide context: Researchers classed hyperthyroidism as stable given no ophthalmopathy within 18 months of follow-up.

This clonotype has a count of ten or more. Its antigen is not known. Study outcomes and limitations: Blood also contained most of the expanded thyroid clonotypes above 0.001 frequency.

People with hyperthyroidism were aged 18 to 65 and newly diagnosed, under 2 months' duration. RNA transcripts were the source from which TCR beta CDR3 regions were amplified. HTBI-primed RT-PCR formed the first round, and a multiplex PCR formed the second. A single record per CDR3 protein comes from TCRdb applying MiXCR to the multiplex PCR reads. The sample shows over a million distinct CDR3 sequences, 35% to 45% of them seen only once. V was clipped by 1 base and J by 7 bases, with 11 bases between them. The CDR3 runs to 13 residues. Germline values: CDR1 SGHRS, CDR2 YFSETQ. This clonotype originated in an adult man with Graves' hyperthyroidism. Input material: peripheral blood or thyroid tissue (not recorded which). The rearrangement links TRBV5-1 to TRBJ1-2; D gene unclear. The DNA of the CDR3 is TGCGCCAGCAGCTTGAACGTTGTGGCTGGCTACACCTTC. Translating it yields CASSLNVVAGYTF.